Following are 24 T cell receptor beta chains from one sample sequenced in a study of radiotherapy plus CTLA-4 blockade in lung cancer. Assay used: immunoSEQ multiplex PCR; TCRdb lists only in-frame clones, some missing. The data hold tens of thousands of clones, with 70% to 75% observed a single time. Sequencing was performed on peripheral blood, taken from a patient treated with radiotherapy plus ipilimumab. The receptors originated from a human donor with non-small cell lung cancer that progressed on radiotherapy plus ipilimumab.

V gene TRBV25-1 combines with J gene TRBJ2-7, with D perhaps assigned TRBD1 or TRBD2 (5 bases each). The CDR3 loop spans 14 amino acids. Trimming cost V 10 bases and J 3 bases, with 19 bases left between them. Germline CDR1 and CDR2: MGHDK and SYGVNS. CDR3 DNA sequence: TGTGCCACCGGGGACCCTTGGAGCCTCTACGAGCAGTACTTC. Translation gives CATGDPWSLYEQYF.

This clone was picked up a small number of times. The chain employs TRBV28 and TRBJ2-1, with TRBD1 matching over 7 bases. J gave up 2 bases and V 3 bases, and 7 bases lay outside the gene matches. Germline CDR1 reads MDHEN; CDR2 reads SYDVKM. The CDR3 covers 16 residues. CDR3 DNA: TGTGCCAGCAGTTTGACTGTGGGACAGCCCTACAATGAGCAGTTCTTC. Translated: CASSLTVGQPYNEQFF.

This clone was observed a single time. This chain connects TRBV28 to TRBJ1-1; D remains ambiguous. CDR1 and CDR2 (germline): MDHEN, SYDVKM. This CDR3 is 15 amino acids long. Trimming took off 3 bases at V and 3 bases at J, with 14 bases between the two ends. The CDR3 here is CASSLALDEHTEAFF. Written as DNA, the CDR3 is TGTGCCAGCAGTTTGGCTTTGGACGAGCACACTGAAGCTTTCTTT.

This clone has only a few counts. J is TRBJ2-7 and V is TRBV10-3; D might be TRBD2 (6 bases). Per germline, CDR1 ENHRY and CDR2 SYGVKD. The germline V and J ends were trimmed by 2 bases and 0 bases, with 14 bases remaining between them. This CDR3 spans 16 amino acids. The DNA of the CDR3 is TGTGCCATCAGTGAGACCGGGACTCATATCTCCTACGAGCAGTACTTC. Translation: CAISETGTHISYEQYF.

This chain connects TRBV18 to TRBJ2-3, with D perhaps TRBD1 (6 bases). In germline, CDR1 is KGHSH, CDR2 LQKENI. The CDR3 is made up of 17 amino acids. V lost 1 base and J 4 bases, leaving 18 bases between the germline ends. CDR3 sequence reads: CASSPLEQGLFPDTQYF. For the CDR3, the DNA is TGTGCCAGCTCACCACTTGAACAGGGTCTGTTCCCAGATACGCAGTATTTT.

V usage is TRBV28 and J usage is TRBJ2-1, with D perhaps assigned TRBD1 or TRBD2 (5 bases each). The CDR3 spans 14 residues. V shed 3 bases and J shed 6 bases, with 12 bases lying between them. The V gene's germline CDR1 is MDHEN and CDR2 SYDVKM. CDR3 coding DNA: TGTGCCAGCAGTTTTACGGGGCCCCGCAATGAGCAGTTCTTC. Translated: CASSFTGPRNEQFF.

DNA of the CDR3: TGTGCCAGCTCACCATCAGATACGCAGTATTTT. Translating gives CASSPSDTQYF. V and J are TRBV18 and TRBJ2-3; no firm D call. Trimming took 2 bases from V and 4 from J, leaving 1 base between them. This CDR3 comprises 11 residues. The germline V gene has CDR1 KGHSH and CDR2 LQKENI.

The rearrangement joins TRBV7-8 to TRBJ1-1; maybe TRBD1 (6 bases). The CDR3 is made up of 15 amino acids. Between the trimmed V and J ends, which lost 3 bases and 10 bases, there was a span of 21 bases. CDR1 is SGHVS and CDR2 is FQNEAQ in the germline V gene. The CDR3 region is CASSFSRTFQQGAFF. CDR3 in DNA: TGTGCCAGCAGCTTTTCAAGGACTTTCCAACAGGGAGCTTTCTTT.

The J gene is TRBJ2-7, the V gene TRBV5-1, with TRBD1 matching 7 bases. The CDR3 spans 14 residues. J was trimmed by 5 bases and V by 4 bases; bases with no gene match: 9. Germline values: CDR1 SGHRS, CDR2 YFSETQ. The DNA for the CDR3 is TGCGCCAGCAGCCCCGCTAACAGGGGCCACGAGCAGTACTTC. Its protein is CASSPANRGHEQYF.

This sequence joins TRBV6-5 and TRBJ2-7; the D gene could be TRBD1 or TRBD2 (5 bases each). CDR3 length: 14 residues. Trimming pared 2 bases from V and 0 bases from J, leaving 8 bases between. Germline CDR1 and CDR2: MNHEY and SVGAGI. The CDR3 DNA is TGTGCCAGCAGTTACACTGGGACCTCCTACGAGCAGTACTTC. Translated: CASSYTGTSYEQYF.

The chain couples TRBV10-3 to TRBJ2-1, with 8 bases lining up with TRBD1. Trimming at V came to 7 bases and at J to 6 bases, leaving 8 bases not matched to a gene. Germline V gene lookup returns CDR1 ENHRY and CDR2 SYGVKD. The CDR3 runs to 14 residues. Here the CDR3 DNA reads TGTGCCATCAAAGGGGCAGGGGGCTTCAATGAGCAGTTCTTC. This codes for CAIKGAGGFNEQFF.

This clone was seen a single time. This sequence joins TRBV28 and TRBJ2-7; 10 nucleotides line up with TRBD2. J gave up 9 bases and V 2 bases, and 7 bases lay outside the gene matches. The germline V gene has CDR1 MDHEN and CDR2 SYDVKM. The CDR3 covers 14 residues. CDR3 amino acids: CASSLGSGRGGQYF. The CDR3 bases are TGTGCCAGCAGTTTAGGGAGCGGGAGGGGCGGGCAGTACTTC. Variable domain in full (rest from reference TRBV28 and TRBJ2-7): DVKVTQSSRYLVKRTGEKVFLECVQDMDHENMFWYRQDPGLGLRLIYFSYDVKMKEKGDIPEGYSVSREKKERFSLILESASTNQTSMYLCASSLGSGRGGQYFGPGTRLTVT.

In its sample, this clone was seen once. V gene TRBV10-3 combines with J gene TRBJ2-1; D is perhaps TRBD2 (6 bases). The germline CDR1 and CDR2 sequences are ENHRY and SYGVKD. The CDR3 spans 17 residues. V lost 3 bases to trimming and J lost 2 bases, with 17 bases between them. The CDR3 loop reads CAISDPASREPYNEQFF. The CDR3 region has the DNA TGTGCCATCAGTGATCCCGCTAGCCGGGAGCCCTACAATGAGCAGTTCTTC.

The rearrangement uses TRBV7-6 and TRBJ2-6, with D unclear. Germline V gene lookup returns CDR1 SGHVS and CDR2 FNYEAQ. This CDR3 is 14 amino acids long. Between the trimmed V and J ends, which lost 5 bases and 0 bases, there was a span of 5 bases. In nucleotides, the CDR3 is TGTGCCAGCAGCCCCCGCTCTGGGGCCAACGTCCTGACTTTC. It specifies CASSPRSGANVLTF.

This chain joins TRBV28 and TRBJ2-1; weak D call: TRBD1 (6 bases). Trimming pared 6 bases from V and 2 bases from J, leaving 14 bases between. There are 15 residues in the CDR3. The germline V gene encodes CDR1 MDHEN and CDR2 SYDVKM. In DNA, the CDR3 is TGTGCCAGCAGCTACAGGGATAGGACCTACAATGAGCAGTTCTTC. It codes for CASSYRDRTYNEQFF. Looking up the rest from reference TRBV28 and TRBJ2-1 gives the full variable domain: DVKVTQSSRYLVKRTGEKVFLECVQDMDHENMFWYRQDPGLGLRLIYFSYDVKMKEKGDIPEGYSVSREKKERFSLILESASTNQTSMYLCASSYRDRTYNEQFFGPGTRLTVL.

In DNA, the CDR3 is TGTGCCAGCAGTGAAATGCCAGGGAAAGAGACCCAGTACTTC. As protein: CASSEMPGKETQYF. This rearrangement joins TRBV6-1 to TRBJ2-5, with TRBD1 as a possible D gene (5 bases). This CDR3 comprises 14 residues. Trimming took off 2 bases at V and 3 bases at J, with 10 bases between the two ends. The germline V gene encodes CDR1 MNHNS and CDR2 SASEGT.

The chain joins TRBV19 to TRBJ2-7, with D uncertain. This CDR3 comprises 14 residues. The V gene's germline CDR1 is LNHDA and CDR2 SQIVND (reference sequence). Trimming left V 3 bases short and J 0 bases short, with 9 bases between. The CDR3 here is CASSISVFSYEQYF. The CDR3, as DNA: TGTGCCAGTAGTATTTCTGTTTTCTCCTACGAGCAGTACTTC.

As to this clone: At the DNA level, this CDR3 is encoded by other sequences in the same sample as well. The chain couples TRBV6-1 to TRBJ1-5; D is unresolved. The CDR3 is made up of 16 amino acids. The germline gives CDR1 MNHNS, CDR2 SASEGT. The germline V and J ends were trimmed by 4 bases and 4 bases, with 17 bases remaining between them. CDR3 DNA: TGTGCCAGCAGTGCCCCAAGGCTAGACCAGAATCAGCCCCAGCATTTT. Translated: CASSAPRLDQNQPQHF.

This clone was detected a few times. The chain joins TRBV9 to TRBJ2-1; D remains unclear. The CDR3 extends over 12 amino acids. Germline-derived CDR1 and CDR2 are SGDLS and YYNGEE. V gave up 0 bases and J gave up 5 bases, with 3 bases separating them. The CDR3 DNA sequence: TGTGCCAGCAGCGTAGTTAACAATGAGCAGTTCTTC. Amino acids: CASSVVNNEQFF.

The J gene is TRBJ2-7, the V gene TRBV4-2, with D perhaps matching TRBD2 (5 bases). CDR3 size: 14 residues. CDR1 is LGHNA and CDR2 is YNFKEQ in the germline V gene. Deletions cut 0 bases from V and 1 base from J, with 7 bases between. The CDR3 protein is CASSQDTGSYEQYF. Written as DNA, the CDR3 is TGTGCCAGCAGCCAAGATACGGGGTCCTACGAGCAGTACTTC.

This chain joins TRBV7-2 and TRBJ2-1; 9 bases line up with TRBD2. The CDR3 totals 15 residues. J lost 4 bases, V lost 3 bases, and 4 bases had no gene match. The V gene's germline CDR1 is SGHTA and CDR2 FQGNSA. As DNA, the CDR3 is TGTGCCAGCAGCTTTGGCGGGGGGGCATACAATGAGCAGTTCTTC. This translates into CASSFGGGAYNEQFF.

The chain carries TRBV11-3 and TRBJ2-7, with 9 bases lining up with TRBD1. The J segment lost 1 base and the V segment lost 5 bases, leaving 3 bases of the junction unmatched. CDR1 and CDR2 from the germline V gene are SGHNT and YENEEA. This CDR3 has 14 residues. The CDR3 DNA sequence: TGTGCCAGCAGCCCGGGACAGGGATCCTACGAGCAGTACTTC. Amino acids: CASSPGQGSYEQYF.

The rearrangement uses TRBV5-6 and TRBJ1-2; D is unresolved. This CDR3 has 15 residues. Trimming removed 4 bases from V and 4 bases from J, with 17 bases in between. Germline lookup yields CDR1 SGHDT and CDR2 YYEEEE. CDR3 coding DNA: TGTGCCAGCAGCCCCACGGGCTCCCGCACCTATGGCTACACCTTC. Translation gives CASSPTGSRTYGYTF. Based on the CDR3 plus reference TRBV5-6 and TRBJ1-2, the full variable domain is DAGVTQSPTHLIKTRGQQVTLRCSPKSGHDTVSWYQQALGQGPQFIFQYYEEEERQRGNFPDRFSGHQFPNYSSELNVNALLLGDSALYLCASSPTGSRTYGYTFGSGTRLTVV.

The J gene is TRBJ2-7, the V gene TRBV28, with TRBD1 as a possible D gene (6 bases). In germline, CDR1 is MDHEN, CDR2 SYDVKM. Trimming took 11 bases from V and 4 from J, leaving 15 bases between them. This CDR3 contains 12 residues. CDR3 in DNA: TGTGCCGCTAAGGGGACACAGTACGAGCAGTACTTC. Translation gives CAAKGTQYEQYF.